Described below is a single TCR beta chain sequence and its context. Only in-frame clones appear in the TCRdb table, and some are missing; sequencing was by immunoSEQ multiplex PCR. The sample yields about 49,000 clones, around 85% seen once. The source of the sample is a study of blood T cell repertoires in COVID-19. The CDR3 runs to 14 residues. V shed 5 bases and J shed 0 bases, with 11 bases lying between them. Looked up from germline, CDR1 is SGHRS and CDR2 is YFSETQ. The clonotype originates from a human donor in a cohort sampled during active COVID-19. The sequenced sample was peripheral blood. J is TRBJ1-2 and V is TRBV5-1, with D uncertain. The CDR3 reads CASRPGETNYGYTF. Written as DNA, the CDR3 is TGCGCCAGCAGGCCCGGAGAAACTAACTATGGCTACACCTTC. Full variable domain (missing parts from reference TRBV5-1 and TRBJ1-2): KAGVTQTPRYLIKTRGQQVTLSCSPISGHRSVSWYQQTPGQGLQFLFEYFSETQRNKGNFPGRFSGRQFSNSRSEMNVSTLELGDSALYLCASRPGETNYGYTFGSGTRLTVV.